Here is one T cell receptor beta chain with its context. Germline CDR1 reads SEHNR; CDR2 reads FQNEAQ (reference sequence). This CDR3 region has 12 residues. V shed 11 bases and J shed 0 bases, with 11 bases lying between them. The data were taken from a study of CD8 T cells in Susac syndrome. The RNA input was roughly 0.45 to 1 ug, and it was reverse transcribed with random hexamers. TCRdb passed the immunoSEQ multiplex PCR reads through MiXCR, listing each CDR3 protein once. The data show approximately 300,000 distinct CDR3 sequences, 70% to 90% seen once. It was negative isolation that provided the CD8+ and CD4+ T cells, whereas TEMRA cells were enriched by FACS.

The sample consisted of CD8+ T cells from PBMCs. The receptor was isolated from a human donor with multiple sclerosis. The gene calls are TRBV7-9 and TRBJ2-7; D is undetermined. The CDR3 bases are TGTGCCTCCCAGTGGTCCTCCTACGAGCAGTACTTC. Translating it yields CASQWSSYEQYF.